This T cell receptor beta chain was retrieved from a study of cytomegalovirus exposure and HLA in healthy donors. Researchers ran the PCR with 60 Vbeta and 13 Jbeta primers. Profiling relied on immunoSEQ multiplex PCR, and the TCRdb table lists in-frame clones only, not all of them. The sample has around 90,000 clones, 64% seen once. Of note for this clone: Its antigen is not known.

Study results and limitations: In a later analysis, V- and J-gene trimming of beta chains associated with a DCLRE1C missense variant, replicated independently. Most subjects had HLA-A and HLA-B alleles reportedly predicted accurately by TCR beta sequences.

The V end lost 3 bases, the J end lost 1 base, and 10 bases lay between the germline ends. There are 15 residues in the CDR3. V usage is TRBV5-3 and J usage is TRBJ2-2; tentatively, D is TRBD1 (5 bases). TRBV5-3 is annotated as an ORF whose role is uncertain. Source material: PBMCs. The sequence was collected from a human donor in good health. The DNA of the CDR3 is TGTGCCAGAAGCTCAAACAGGTGGAACACCGGGGAGCTGTTTTTT. Translation gives CARSSNRWNTGELFF.